This T cell receptor beta chain was documented in a study of cytomegalovirus exposure and HLA in healthy donors. The PCR employed 60 Vbeta primers together with 13 Jbeta primers. The table came from immunoSEQ multiplex PCR; TCRdb's copy has only in-frame clones and leaves some out. Of some 130,000 clones detected, roughly 79% appear once; the ten largest clones hold 0.7%. General study findings and limits: In a later analysis, compared with equally common non-associated chains, HLA-associated beta chains were more expanded. Across donors, sequencing depth was assumed by presence/absence analyses to be roughly uniform. As a later analysis showed, a missense DCLRE1C variant was linked to trimming of TCR beta V- and J-genes. Several of the most significant clusters appeared linked to common viral pathogens, based on a later analysis.

The CDR3 sequence is 16 residues long. Germline V gives CDR1 SGHNT, CDR2 YYREEE (reference sequence). J was trimmed by 7 bases and V by 3 bases; bases with no gene match: 12. Of note for this clone: As yet, its antigen is unknown.

Sample: PBMCs. The TCR originated in a man aged 18-30 years in good health and CMV-seronegative. The chain has TRBV5-4 and TRBJ1-3, with 8 bases that match TRBD1. The CDR3 spells CASSWADRANRNTIYF. DNA for the CDR3: TGTGCCAGCAGCTGGGCGGACAGGGCTAATCGGAACACCATATATTTT.